This TCR beta chain came from a study of CD8+CD57+ T cells in acquired aplastic anemia (dated by TCRdb to 2016 to 2019). General notes on the study: On average, sorted CD4+ and CD8+ cells yielded 3.2 ug of extracted DNA, with a range of about 0.19 to 30 ug. CD8+CD57+ expansion was defined as frequency above the mean frequency observed in healthy subjects.

Flow cytometry had shown CD8+CD57+ cell expansion in the patients selected for sequencing. Every patient had a diagnosis of severe acquired aplastic anemia based on International Study of Aplastic Anemia and Agranulocytosis and Camitta criteria. No therapy had been received by the patients at the time of blood sampling. TCR repertoires of sorted CD4+ and CD8+ blood T cells from severe aplastic anemia patients and healthy subjects were deep-sequenced in the study. In the USA, patient enrollment took place under clinicaltrials.gov protocols 00001620, 01623167, 00001397, 00071045, 00081523 and 00961064. Ficoll-Paque density gradient centrifugation was used to isolate peripheral blood mononuclear cells. Before DNA was extracted, CD4+ and CD8+ T cells were sorted using either FACS or magnetic beads. The V and J ends are trimmed by 6 bases and 5 bases, leaving 19 bases between them. The CDR3 has 15 amino acids, counting the end cysteine and phenylalanine. Just the 45-base CDR3 DNA is kept, in frame starting at base 1. CDR1 and CDR2 were assigned from the germline V gene as LGHNT and FRNRAP.

This clonotype was counted at least ten times. No cognate antigen has been identified for it. The sample holds no much larger clone one base away, and base qualities are not on file. Study-level results and caveats: Although roughly 29 CD8+ CDR3 sequences were shared by patients and controls, these sequences appeared highly expressed in patients and within the immunodominant clones of patients. Patients and healthy controls showed no significant difference in CD8+ Simpson's diversity (P=0.060).

Profiling of TCR beta VDJ combinations and CDR3 sequences used genomic DNA as the template. An Illumina HiSeq 2000 was used for TCR repertoire sequencing. The published analysis was carried out like this. Repertoire assessment relied on Simpson's diversity index, CDR3 size and DJ length profiles, and TRBV/TRBJ rearrangement plots. The most abundant DNA sequence in the deep sequencing data was taken as the immunodominant clone. CDR3 amino acid sequences were checked for sharing across subjects and were also compared against the VDJdb database and published repertoires. TCRdb reprocessing: public reads trimmed at Q25 with fastp, clones called with MiXCR, in-frame beta chains kept. Records with the same CDR3 protein are collapsed into one entry carrying the most frequent genes and DNA. The V and J calls, along with clone size, are taken from TCRdb and not from the paper's own processing. Across this sample there are about 180,000 distinct CDR3 sequences, with approximately 48% seen only once. About 1.8% of the sample is in the top ten clones.

The source of this sequence is a human donor with aplastic anemia. The chain is made from TRBV12-5 and TRBJ2-5, and the D gene may be TRBD1, 6 bases matching. Source material: sorted CD4+, CD8+, or CD8+CD57+ T cells (not recorded which) from PBMCs. For the CDR3, the sequence is CASGAGTYEWETQYF. Here is the DNA: TGTGCTAGTGGCGCCGGGACATATGAATGGGAGACCCAGTACTTC.